The 30 T cell receptor beta chains listed next were all sequenced from one sample in a study of early T cells in non-severe SARS-CoV-2 infection. TCRdb re-derived calls from the 5' RACE reads in MiXCR, one entry per CDR3 protein. The sample has around 72,000 distinct CDR3 sequences; over 9% are singletons. The sample consisted of whole blood, taken at baseline. The receptors here all came from an adult who was a healthcare worker with PCR-confirmed SARS-CoV-2 infection or an uninfected control (not recorded which).

This clonotype appeared many times. The chain joins TRBV20-1 to TRBJ2-7; the D gene is possibly TRBD1 (6 bases). The CDR3 runs 15 residues. V gave up 1 base and J gave up 7 bases, with 20 bases separating them. Looked up from germline, CDR1 is DFQATT and CDR2 is SNEGSKA (reference sequence). CDR3 DNA sequence: TGCAGTGCTAGAGTGATAGCAGGTCCTACAGGGGAGCAGTACTTC. This sequence encodes CSARVIAGPTGEQYF.

This rearrangement joins TRBV30 to TRBJ2-7; D possibly matches TRBD1 or TRBD2 (5 bases each). The CDR3 extends over 13 amino acids. The V gene's germline CDR1 is GTSNPN and CDR2 SVGIG (reference sequence). V was clipped by 5 bases and J by 5 bases, with 16 bases between them. The CDR3 coding sequence is TGTGCCTGGGTGAACCCCGGGACCCACGAGCAGTACTTC. Amino acids: CAWVNPGTHEQYF.

The rearrangement uses TRBV29-1 and TRBJ2-3, with D possibly matching TRBD2 (5 bases). CDR3 size: 12 residues. V lost 0 bases and J lost 5, with 6 bases in between. CDR1 and CDR2 from the germline V gene are SQVTM and ANQGSEA. The CDR3 nucleotides are TGCAGCGTTGAAGAGGGAGTAGATACGCAGTATTTT. It specifies CSVEEGVDTQYF.

The chain employs TRBV27 and TRBJ1-3; D not resolved. The CDR3 sequence is 14 residues long. Germline V CDR1 and CDR2: MNHEY, SMNVEV (reference sequence). V lost 2 bases and J lost 2, with 7 bases in between. The CDR3 DNA is TGTGCCAGCAGTTTAAGTAGGGCTGGAAACACCATATATTTT. It translates to CASSLSRAGNTIYF.

The chain joins TRBV5-1 to TRBJ2-6; TRBD1 aligns across 9 bases. The CDR3 contains 19 residues. Per germline, CDR1 SGHRS and CDR2 YFSETQ. V shed 2 bases, J shed 0 bases, and the junction held 9 bases outside the gene matches. The CDR3 sequence: CASSLQGQGDFSGANVLTF. The CDR3 region has the DNA TGCGCCAGCAGCTTACAGGGACAGGGCGATTTCTCTGGGGCCAACGTCCTGACTTTC.

This clonotype was detected a few times. V gene TRBV18 combines with J gene TRBJ1-2, with D tentatively TRBD1 (5 bases). Trimming stripped 4 bases from V and 4 bases from J, with 13 bases between. Germline lookup yields CDR1 KGHSH and CDR2 LQKENI. The length of the CDR3 is 14 residues. The CDR3 nucleotides read TGTGCCAGCTCACTAGACCGGGACTCCTATGGCTACACCTTC. It encodes CASSLDRDSYGYTF.

This clonotype appeared a few times. The chain couples TRBV20-1 to TRBJ1-1; D not certain. Germline lookup yields CDR1 DFQATT and CDR2 SNEGSKA (reference sequence). Trimming took 5 bases from V and 7 from J, leaving 11 bases between them. The CDR3 runs to 11 residues. The CDR3 loop is CSAERADEAFF. CDR3 sequence (DNA): TGCAGTGCTGAACGGGCAGATGAAGCTTTCTTT.

The sample holds a few counts of this clonotype. This chain joins TRBV28 and TRBJ2-2; perhaps TRBD1 as D (5 bases). CDR3 size: 15 residues. Trimming stripped 5 bases from V and 7 bases from J, with 17 bases between. CDR1 is MDHEN, CDR2 SYDVKM, per germline. The CDR3 loop is CASSPGRGLGGELFF. CDR3 nucleotides: TGTGCCAGCAGTCCAGGAAGGGGATTAGGCGGGGAGCTGTTTTTT.

The chain's CDR3 is CASSPQGGNSPLHF. DNA for the CDR3: TGTGCCAGCAGTCCACAGGGAGGGAATTCACCCCTCCACTTT. This chain uses TRBV2 with TRBJ1-6; the D gene is possibly TRBD1 (6 bases). The CDR3 length is 14 residues. Germline assignment: CDR1 SNHLY and CDR2 FYNNEI. Trimming removed 5 bases at V and 7 bases at J, with 12 bases between.

This clonotype was counted many times. The chain combines TRBV27 with TRBJ2-1, with TRBD2 as a possible D gene (5 bases). The germline V gene encodes CDR1 MNHEY and CDR2 SMNVEV (reference sequence). This CDR3 is built from 17 residues. The V and J ends lost 6 bases and 1 base respectively, with 19 bases between them. For the CDR3, the DNA is TGTGCCAGCAGCTATACACCCGGGATGCCATCCTACAATGAGCAGTTCTTC. Translation: CASSYTPGMPSYNEQFF.

The chain has TRBV5-1 and TRBJ2-1; no clear D. V lost 0 bases to trimming and J lost 7 bases, with 11 bases between them. Germline V gene data show CDR1 as SGHRS and CDR2 as YFSETQ. This CDR3 has 14 residues. CDR3 loop: CASSLVTVGNEQFF. Here the CDR3 DNA reads TGCGCCAGCAGCTTGGTCACCGTCGGGAATGAGCAGTTCTTC.

The gene calls are TRBV18 and TRBJ2-1; D might be TRBD1 (5 bases). Germline CDR1 and CDR2: KGHSH and LQKENI. The CDR3 has 13 amino acids. The V and J ends lost 1 base and 4 bases respectively, with 5 bases between them. The CDR3 coding sequence is TGTGCCAGCTCACCACAGGGGTACAATGAGCAGTTCTTC. Translation gives CASSPQGYNEQFF.

In its sample, this clonotype was seen many times. V is TRBV14 and J is TRBJ2-6; D might be TRBD1 (6 bases). Germline lookup yields CDR1 SGHDN and CDR2 FVKESK. The V end lost 2 bases, the J end lost 3 bases, and 14 bases lay between the germline ends. CDR3 length: 17 amino acids. The DNA for the CDR3 is TGTGCCAGCAGCCAAACAGGGTTAAGGTATGGGGCCAACGTCCTGACTTTC. Protein: CASSQTGLRYGANVLTF. The full variable domain, its missing parts supplied by reference TRBV14 and TRBJ2-6, is EAGVTQFPSHSVIEKGQTVTLRCDPISGHDNLYWYRRVMGKEIKFLLHFVKESKQDESGMPNNRFLAERTGGTYSTLKVQPAELEDSGVYFCASSQTGLRYGANVLTFGAGSRLTVL.

This clonotype was counted at least ten times. This rearrangement joins TRBV19 to TRBJ2-2; TRBD1 is a possible D gene (6 bases). Germline V CDR1 and CDR2: LNHDA, SQIVND (reference sequence). The CDR3 consists of 14 residues. The V and J ends lost 6 bases and 1 base respectively, with 9 bases between them. CDR3 loop: CASRAQGNTGELFF. DNA for the CDR3: TGTGCCAGTAGGGCACAGGGGAACACCGGGGAGCTGTTTTTT.

This clonotype is classed as medium-sized. The chain couples TRBV29-1 to TRBJ2-7, with 7 bases matching TRBD1. The germline CDR1 and CDR2 sequences are SQVTM and ANQGSEA. There are 13 residues in the CDR3. V dropped 7 bases and J dropped 5; count of bases not matched to a gene: 11. Written as DNA, the CDR3 is TGCAGCGCCAAGCCACAGGGGAACGACGAGCAGTACTTC. Translation: CSAKPQGNDEQYF.

This clonotype has at least ten counts. The CDR3 loop is CSVEPQRGSTDTQYF. Here the CDR3 DNA reads TGCAGCGTTGAACCCCAGCGGGGGAGCACAGATACGCAGTATTTT. The V and J genes are TRBV29-1 and TRBJ2-3; 8 bases are a match to TRBD2. The germline V gene has CDR1 SQVTM and CDR2 ANQGSEA. V dropped 2 bases and J dropped 0; count of bases not matched to a gene: 4. The CDR3 is 15 residues long.

This rearrangement joins TRBV5-4 to TRBJ2-3; 7 bases fit TRBD2. Looked up from germline, CDR1 is SGHNT and CDR2 is YYREEE (reference sequence). The junction had 4 bases not matched to a gene; V was cut back by 0 bases and J by 6 bases. The CDR3 contains 14 residues. For the CDR3, the DNA is TGTGCCAGCAGCTTGGCCGGGGGGATGGATACGCAGTATTTT. Protein product: CASSLAGGMDTQYF.

There are a few counts of this clonotype. The gene calls are TRBV4-1 and TRBJ1-6; D gene unclear. The V end lost 4 bases, the J end lost 9 bases, and 19 bases lay between the germline ends. The CDR3 sequence is 16 residues long. Germline assignment: CDR1 MGHRA and CDR2 YSYEKL. The DNA of the CDR3 is TGCGCCAGCAGCCCCGTCGACGTCGGCGAAAGTTCACCCCTCCACTTT. This codes for CASSPVDVGESSPLHF.

This clonotype came up many times. The V gene is TRBV18, the J gene TRBJ2-7; the match to TRBD1 covers 10 bases. After removal of 3 bases from V and 2 bases from J, the junction contained 1 base not matched to a gene. This CDR3 has 14 residues. Germline assignment: CDR1 KGHSH and CDR2 LQKENI. Written as DNA, the CDR3 is TGTGCCAGCTCACCGGGACAGGGGACCTACGAGCAGTACTTC. This encodes CASSPGQGTYEQYF.

This clonotype showed up many times. The gene calls are TRBV20-1 and TRBJ2-5, with D maybe TRBD1 (5 bases). Germline CDR1 reads DFQATT; CDR2 reads SNEGSKA (reference sequence). CDR3 size: 15 residues. The V end was cut by 5 bases, the J end by 0 bases, with 16 bases between. The CDR3, as DNA: TGCAGTGCTCCCCGTGGGGCCGTAGACCAAGAGACCCAGTACTTC. It codes for CSAPRGAVDQETQYF.

This clonotype came up a few times. The V and J genes are TRBV12-3 or TRBV12-4 and TRBJ2-7; 7 positions agree with TRBD1. The V and J ends lost 4 bases and 5 bases, in that order; junction bases with no gene match: 11. The CDR3 covers 15 residues. The CDR3 here is CASSSGQELIDEQYF. The CDR3 coding sequence is TGTGCCAGCAGTTCAGGACAGGAACTGATCGACGAGCAGTACTTC.

Ten or more counts support this clonotype. The chain couples TRBV4-2 to TRBJ2-1; maybe TRBD1 (5 bases). Trimming cost V 3 bases and J 10 bases, with 16 bases left between them. The germline CDR1 and CDR2 sequences are LGHNA and YNFKEQ. CDR3 length equals 14 residues. The CDR3 nucleotides read TGTGCCAGCAGCCATGATGGAACTCAGGGAGAGCAGTTCTTC. It specifies CASSHDGTQGEQFF.

Ten or more counts support this clonotype. The chain links TRBV11-2 to TRBJ2-5; TRBD2 matches at 10 bases. This CDR3 contains 16 residues. Germline lookup yields CDR1 SGHAT and CDR2 FQNNGV. V trimming: 1 base; J trimming: 5 bases; junction bases outside the gene matches: 7. The CDR3 sequence is CASSLVQRGGSETQYF. The CDR3 bases are TGTGCCAGCAGCTTAGTTCAGCGGGGGGGCTCCGAGACCCAGTACTTC.

This clonotype was detected ten times or more. The rearrangement joins TRBV11-2 to TRBJ2-6; D unclear. V was cut by 1 base and J by 0 bases, with 7 bases left in between. In germline, CDR1 is SGHAT, CDR2 FQNNGV. The CDR3 totals 16 residues. The CDR3 here is CASSLGPGSGANVLTF. The DNA for the CDR3 is TGTGCCAGCAGCTTAGGTCCTGGCTCTGGGGCCAACGTCCTGACTTTC.

This clonotype came up many times. The chain couples TRBV6-2 or TRBV6-3 to TRBJ1-6; no clear D. Germline loops: CDR1 MNHEY, CDR2 SVGEGT. The V end was cut by 3 bases, the J end by 6 bases, with 12 bases between. The CDR3 covers 15 residues. CDR3 protein: CASSYFREANSPLHF. The CDR3, as DNA: TGTGCCAGCAGTTATTTCCGGGAGGCTAATTCACCCCTCCACTTT.

The rearrangement links TRBV11-2 to TRBJ2-1; D gene uncertain. This CDR3 is built from 11 residues. The germline gives CDR1 SGHAT, CDR2 FQNNGV. V lost 5 bases and J 7 bases, leaving 6 bases between the germline ends. The CDR3 spells CASSRRNEQFF. DNA of the CDR3: TGTGCCAGCAGCAGAAGGAATGAGCAGTTCTTC.

This clonotype was found many times. This chain connects TRBV29-1 to TRBJ2-7; 8 nucleotides align to TRBD2. Germline CDR1 and CDR2: SQVTM and ANQGSEA. The J segment lost 6 bases and the V segment lost 0 bases, leaving 7 bases of the junction unmatched. CDR3 length equals 14 residues. The DNA for the CDR3 is TGCAGCGTTGAAGATCGGGCCAGCGGGGGCGAGCAGTACTTC. Encoded protein: CSVEDRASGGEQYF.

The rearrangement links TRBV20-1 to TRBJ2-7, with 8 bases matching TRBD2. CDR1 DFQATT and CDR2 SNEGSKA come from the germline V gene (reference sequence). Trimming at V came to 3 bases and at J to 7 bases, leaving 17 bases not matched to a gene. The CDR3 sequence is 16 residues long. CDR3 amino acids: CSASEGLAGMTWEQYF. The CDR3 DNA is TGCAGTGCTAGTGAGGGCTTAGCGGGGATGACCTGGGAGCAGTACTTC.

This clonotype came up a few times. The chain has TRBV30 and TRBJ2-7; 10 bases are shared with TRBD1. CDR3 length: 14 amino acids. V trimming: 2 bases; J trimming: 1 base; junction bases outside the gene matches: 2. CDR1 is GTSNPN and CDR2 is SVGIG in the germline V gene (reference sequence). CDR3 region: CAWSMGQGSYEQYF. DNA of the CDR3: TGTGCCTGGAGTATGGGACAGGGGTCCTACGAGCAGTACTTC.

This clonotype appeared many times. The rearrangement links TRBV7-2 to TRBJ2-7; tentative D call: TRBD2 (5 bases). Germline-derived CDR1 and CDR2 are SGHTA and FQGNSA. CDR3 length: 13 residues. The V gene lost 1 base and the J gene lost 5 bases, with 9 bases spanning the gap. In DNA, the CDR3 is TGTGCCAGCAGCTTAGACGAGGGCGACGAGCAGTACTTC. Translation: CASSLDEGDEQYF.